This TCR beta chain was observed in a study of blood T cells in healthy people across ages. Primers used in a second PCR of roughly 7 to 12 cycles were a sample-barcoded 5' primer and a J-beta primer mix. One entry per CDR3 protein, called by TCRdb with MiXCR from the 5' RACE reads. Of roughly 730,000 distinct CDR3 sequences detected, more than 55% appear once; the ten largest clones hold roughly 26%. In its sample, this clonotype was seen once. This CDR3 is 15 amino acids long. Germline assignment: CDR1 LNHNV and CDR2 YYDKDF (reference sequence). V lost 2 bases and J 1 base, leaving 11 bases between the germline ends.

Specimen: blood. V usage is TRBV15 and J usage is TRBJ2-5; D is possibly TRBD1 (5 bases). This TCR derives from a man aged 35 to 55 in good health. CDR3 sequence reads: CATSRTDDSQETQYF. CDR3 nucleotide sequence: TGTGCCACCAGCAGAACTGACGACAGCCAAGAGACCCAGTACTTC.